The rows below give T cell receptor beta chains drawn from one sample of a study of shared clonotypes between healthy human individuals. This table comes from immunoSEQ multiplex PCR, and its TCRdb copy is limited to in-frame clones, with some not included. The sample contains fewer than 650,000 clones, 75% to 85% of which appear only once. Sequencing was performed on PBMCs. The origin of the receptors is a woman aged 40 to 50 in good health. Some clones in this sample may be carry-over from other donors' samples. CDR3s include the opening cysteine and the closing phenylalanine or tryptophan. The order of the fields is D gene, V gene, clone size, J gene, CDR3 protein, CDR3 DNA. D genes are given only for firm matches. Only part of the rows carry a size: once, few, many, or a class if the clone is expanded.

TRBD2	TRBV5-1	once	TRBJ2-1	CASSTRTSAYNEQFF	TGCGCCAGCAGCACTCGAACTAGCGCGTACAATGAGCAGTTCTTC
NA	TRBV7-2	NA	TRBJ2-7	CASSLGRPYEQYF	TGTGCCAGCAGCTTAGGGCGCCCTTACGAGCAGTACTTC
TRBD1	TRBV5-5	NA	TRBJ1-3	CASSHAPGQVSGNTIYF	TGTGCCAGCAGCCACGCGCCGGGACAGGTCTCTGGAAACACCATATATTTT
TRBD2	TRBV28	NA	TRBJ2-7	CASSSTGLAAYEQYF	TGTGCCAGCAGTTCCACGGGACTAGCGGCCTACGAGCAGTACTTC
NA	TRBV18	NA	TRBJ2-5	CASSAQRGAGTQYF	TGTGCCAGCTCAGCACAAAGGGGGGCCGGGACCCAGTACTTC
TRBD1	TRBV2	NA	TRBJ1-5	CASSLDRGNNQPQHF	TGTGCCAGCAGCCTGGACAGGGGGAACAATCAGCCCCAGCATTTT
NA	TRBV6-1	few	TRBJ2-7	CASSEVRGGTGLGVQYF	TGTGCCAGCAGTGAAGTTCGGGGCGGGACCGGGTTAGGGGTGCAGTACTTC
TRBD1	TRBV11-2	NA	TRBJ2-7	CASSISGTGAYEQYF	TGTGCCAGCAGCATATCCGGGACAGGGGCCTACGAGCAGTACTTC
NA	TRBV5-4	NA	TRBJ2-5	CASSLRLDQETQYF	TGTGCCAGCAGCTTGAGGTTGGACCAAGAGACCCAGTACTTC
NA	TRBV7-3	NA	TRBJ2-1	CASSQDSNSYNEQFF	TGTGCCAGCAGCCAGGACTCCAACTCCTACAATGAGCAGTTCTTC
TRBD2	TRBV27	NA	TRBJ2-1	CASSPRTSANEQFF	TGTGCCAGCAGTCCCAGGACTAGCGCCAATGAGCAGTTCTTC
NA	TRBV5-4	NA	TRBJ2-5	CASSTPGHSGTQYF	TGTGCCAGCAGTACTCCGGGACACAGTGGGACCCAGTACTTC
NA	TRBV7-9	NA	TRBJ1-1	CASSLVFRQMPRNTEAFF	TGTGCCAGCAGCTTAGTATTTAGGCAGATGCCCCGAAACACTGAAGCTTTCTTT
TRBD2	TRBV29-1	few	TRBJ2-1	CSSEVSGRYGEQFF	TGCAGCAGCGAGGTCAGCGGGAGATATGGTGAGCAGTTCTTC
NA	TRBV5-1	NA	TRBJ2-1	CASSLPPRVSTSYNEQFF	TGCGCCAGCAGCTTGCCCCCCCGGGTGTCCACATCCTACAATGAGCAGTTCTTC
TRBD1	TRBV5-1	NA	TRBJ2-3	CATTTGRGTDTQYF	TGCGCCACCACGACAGGGCGCGGCACAGATACGCAGTATTTT
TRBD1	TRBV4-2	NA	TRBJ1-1	CASSQAATGQGMNTEAFF	TGTGCCAGCAGCCAAGCCGCAACGGGACAGGGCATGAACACTGAAGCTTTCTTT
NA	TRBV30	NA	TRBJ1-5	CAWSVRVSNQPQHF	TGTGCCTGGAGCGTTCGAGTTAGCAATCAGCCCCAGCATTTT
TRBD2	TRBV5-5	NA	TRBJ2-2	CASTISLSGSYTGELFF	TGTGCCAGCACCATCTCCCTTAGCGGGAGTTACACCGGGGAGCTGTTTTTT
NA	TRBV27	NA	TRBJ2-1	CASSLSIVSNEQFF	TGTGCCAGCAGTTTATCTATAGTCTCCAATGAGCAGTTCTTC
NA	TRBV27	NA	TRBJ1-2	CASSLTPGIGGYTF	TGTGCCAGCAGTTTAACCCCGGGAATTGGTGGCTACACCTTC
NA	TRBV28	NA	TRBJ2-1	CASSLWGRGRNNEQFF	TGTGCCAGCAGTTTATGGGGCCGGGGGAGGAACAATGAGCAGTTCTTC
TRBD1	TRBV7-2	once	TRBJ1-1	CASSLRQGNTEAFF	TGTGCCAGCAGCTTGAGACAGGGGAACACTGAAGCTTTCTTT
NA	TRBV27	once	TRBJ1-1	CASSLSGAYTEAFF	TGTGCCAGCAGTTTATCCGGTGCGTACACTGAAGCTTTCTTT
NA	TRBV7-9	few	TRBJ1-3	CASAEGSGNTIYF	TGTGCCAGCGCCGAGGGGTCTGGAAACACCATATATTTT
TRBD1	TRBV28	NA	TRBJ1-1	CASSLFGTGGGYTEAFF	TGTGCCAGCAGTTTATTCGGGACAGGGGGGGGCTACACTGAAGCTTTCTTT
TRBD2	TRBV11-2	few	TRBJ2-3	CASSLAGGPPWDTQYF	TGTGCCAGCAGCTTAGCGGGAGGGCCTCCCTGGGATACGCAGTATTTT
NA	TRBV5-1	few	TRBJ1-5	CASSLGSPGNQPQHF	TGCGCCAGCAGCTTGGGAAGTCCTGGCAATCAGCCCCAGCATTTT
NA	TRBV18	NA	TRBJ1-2	CASSPRSESATYGYTF	TGTGCCAGCTCACCAAGATCGGAGTCAGCAACTTATGGCTACACCTTC
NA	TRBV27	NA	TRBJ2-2	CATFPAWEPQFANTGELFF	TGTGCCACCTTTCCGGCGTGGGAGCCCCAGTTCGCGAACACCGGGGAGCTGTTTTTT
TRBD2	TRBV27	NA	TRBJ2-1	CASSILAGEIYNEQFF	TGTGCCAGCAGTATCCTAGCGGGAGAAATCTACAATGAGCAGTTCTTC
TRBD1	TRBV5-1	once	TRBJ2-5	CASMATGTAGETQYF	TGCGCCAGCATGGCAACCGGGACAGCAGGGGAGACCCAGTACTTC
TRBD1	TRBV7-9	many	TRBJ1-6	CASRTGTGDSPLHF	TGTGCCAGCAGAACCGGGACAGGGGATTCACCCCTCCACTTT
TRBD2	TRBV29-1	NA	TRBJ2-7	CSAALGGSVSYEQYF	TGCAGCGCCGCCCTGGGCGGGAGTGTTTCCTACGAGCAGTACTTC
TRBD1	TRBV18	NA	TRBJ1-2	CASSPQQGARNGYTF	TGTGCCAGCTCACCACAACAGGGGGCGAGGAATGGCTACACCTTC
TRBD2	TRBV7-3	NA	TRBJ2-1	CASSFLGLAGASGEQFF	TGTGCCAGCAGCTTCCTTGGGCTAGCGGGAGCGTCCGGTGAGCAGTTCTTC
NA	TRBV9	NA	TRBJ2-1	CASSVGTEQFF	TGTGCCAGCAGCGTCGGAACTGAGCAGTTCTTC
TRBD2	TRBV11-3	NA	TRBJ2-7	CASSQETSTEQYF	TGTGCCAGCAGCCAAGAGACTAGCACCGAGCAGTACTTC
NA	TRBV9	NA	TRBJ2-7	CASSEEIGFPYEQYF	TGTGCCAGCAGCGAGGAAATAGGGTTCCCTTACGAGCAGTACTTC
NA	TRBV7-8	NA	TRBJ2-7	CASSLGRGNYEQYF	TGTGCCAGCAGCTTGGGACGGGGGAACTACGAGCAGTACTTC
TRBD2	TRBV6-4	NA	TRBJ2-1	CASSDGGGSYNEQFF	TGTGCCAGCAGTGACGGCGGCGGGAGCTACAATGAGCAGTTCTTC
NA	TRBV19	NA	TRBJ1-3	CATKTGHSGNTIYF	TGTGCCACCAAGACAGGTCACTCTGGAAACACCATATATTTT
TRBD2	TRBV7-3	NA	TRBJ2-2	CASSLSSGRATGELFF	TGTGCCAGCAGCCTATCGAGCGGGAGAGCTACCGGGGAGCTGTTTTTT
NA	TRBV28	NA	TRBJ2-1	CASSSTGGTDEQFF	TGTGCCAGCAGTTCGACTGGGGGAACCGATGAGCAGTTCTTC
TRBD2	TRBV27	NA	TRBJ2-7	CASLSRESGHEQYF	TGTGCCAGCCTGTCGCGGGAGTCCGGTCACGAGCAGTACTTC
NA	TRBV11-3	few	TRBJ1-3	CASSLRFIPFSGNTIYF	TGTGCCAGCAGCTTAAGGTTTATCCCCTTCTCTGGAAACACCATATATTTT
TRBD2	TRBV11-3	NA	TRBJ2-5	CASSLESREGPRETQYF	TGTGCCAGCAGCTTAGAGTCGCGGGAGGGCCCGAGGGAGACCCAGTACTTC
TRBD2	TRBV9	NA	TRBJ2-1	CASSALAGGSGEQFF	TGTGCCAGCAGCGCGTTAGCGGGAGGTAGTGGTGAGCAGTTCTTC
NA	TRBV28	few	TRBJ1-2	CASSLFLHLGGYTF	TGTGCCAGCAGTTTATTTCTACATCTAGGGGGCTACACCTTC
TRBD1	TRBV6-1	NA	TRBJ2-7	CASRRGQGAYEQYF	TGTGCCAGTAGGAGGGGACAGGGAGCCTACGAGCAGTACTTC
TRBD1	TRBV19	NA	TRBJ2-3	CASTVTGGPSTDTQYF	TGTGCCAGTACCGTGACAGGGGGCCCTAGCACAGATACGCAGTATTTT